This T cell receptor (beta chain) was captured by sequencing in a study of T cell responses to AZD1222 COVID-19 vaccine. Clones were read by immunoSEQ multiplex PCR, and TCRdb kept only the in-frame ones, dropping some. The repertoire holds under 200,000 clones, approximately 94% seen once, with about 3.5% in the top ten. Germline trimming cut 5 bases from V and 2 bases from J; bases unmatched to any gene: 8. Germline CDR1 SGHAT, CDR2 FQNNGV. CDR3 length: 16 amino acids. Whole-study results and caveats: Unmutated variant regions reportedly attract nearly half of all spike-specific TCRs. Donors in the cohort were predominantly white British and more often female, and clonal diversity was possibly underestimated.

Of note for this clone: Its antigen remains unidentified.

V and J are TRBV11-2 and TRBJ2-7; 11 bases are a match to TRBD1. The receptor comes from an adult who received the MenACWY meningococcal vaccine as a control. This material consisted of peripheral blood, taken 28 days after the second dose of the MenACWY control vaccine. CDR3 region: CASSLLPGQGAYEQYF. CDR3 DNA: TGTGCCAGCAGCCTGTTGCCGGGACAGGGGGCCTACGAGCAGTACTTC.